Each of the 5 T cell receptor beta chains below was sequenced from the same sample in a study of response to subunit inactivated influenza vaccine. TCRdb itself ran the RT-PCR reads through MiXCR, one entry per CDR3 protein. The data show around 490,000 distinct CDR3 sequences, approximately 7.1% seen once. Sequenced material: PBMCs from blood, taken around 25 months after vaccination. The receptor source for this set is a man aged 50 to 69 who received an inactivated influenza vaccine.

This clonotype was observed at least ten times. The genes are TRBV29-1 and TRBJ2-3; 7 bases fit TRBD1. After removal of 3 bases from V and 2 bases from J, the junction contained 11 bases not matched to a gene. The CDR3 loop spans 16 amino acids. Germline V gives CDR1 SQVTM, CDR2 ANQGSEA. The CDR3 coding sequence is TGCAGCGTTGATCCCCGACAGGGAATGAACACAGATACGCAGTATTTT. It translates to CSVDPRQGMNTDTQYF.

The sample holds many counts of this clonotype. CDR3: CASSESWLAEKNIQYF. CDR3 nucleotide sequence: TGTGCCAGCAGTGAATCTTGGCTAGCGGAAAAAAACATTCAGTACTTC. This sequence joins TRBV2 and TRBJ2-4, with 7 bases fitting TRBD2. In germline, CDR1 is SNHLY, CDR2 FYNNEI. V lost 2 bases and J lost 4; bases outside the gene matches: 8. The CDR3 is made up of 16 amino acids. Full variable domain (remainder filled in from reference TRBV2 and TRBJ2-4): EPEVTQTPSHQVTQMGQEVILRCVPISNHLYFYWYRQILGQKVEFLVSFYNNEISEKSEIFDDQFSVERPDGSNFTLKIRSTKLEDSAMYFCASSESWLAEKNIQYFGAGTRLSVL.

The V call is TRBV25-1, the J call TRBJ1-2; 9 bases are a match to TRBD1. The CDR3 length is 17 residues. Germline V gene data show CDR1 as MGHDK and CDR2 as SYGVNS. J lost 8 bases, V lost 0 bases, and 13 bases had no gene match. Here the CDR3 DNA reads TGTGCCAGCAGTGAATATATGCGGTGGGACAGGGAAGACGGCTACACCTTC. Its translation is CASSEYMRWDREDGYTF.

On this clonotype itself: Just one base apart from a much larger clone, this may be a read error. V usage is TRBV3-1 and J usage is TRBJ2-5; D is ambiguous. Germline CDR1 and CDR2: LGHDT and YNNKEL (reference sequence). The V end lost 8 bases, the J end lost 4 bases, and 23 bases lay between the germline ends. The CDR3 is 16 amino acids. In DNA, the CDR3 is TGTGCCAGCGGCCCACCCGGATCGGGCTCGGGAGAGACCCAGTACTTC. It encodes CASGPPGSGSGETQYF.

DNA of the CDR3: TGTGCCAGCAGTGATGTAAGGGAGCAGTATTTT. Its translation: CASSDVREQYF. The gene calls are TRBV28 and TRBJ2-3, with unresolved D. The CDR3 is made up of 11 amino acids. Per germline, CDR1 MDHEN and CDR2 SYDVKM. Trimming removed 5 bases at V and 11 bases at J, with 11 bases between.